The 2 T cell receptor beta chains below were found in one sample sequenced in a study of OX40 agonist ivuxolimab in advanced cancers. Clones were read by immunoSEQ multiplex PCR, and TCRdb kept only the in-frame ones, dropping some. The profile shows 30,000 to 45,000 clones, around 83% of them singletons. The sample was CD4+ or CD8+ T cells sorted from blood, taken in a trial of the OX40 agonist ivuxolimab. The receptors were gathered from an adult with an advanced solid tumor such as melanoma, head and neck, liver or kidney cancer.

This chain joins TRBV11-2 and TRBJ1-1; no reliable D call. This CDR3 has 12 amino acids. The germline CDR1 and CDR2 sequences are SGHAT and FQNNGV. V lost 5 bases and J 11 bases, leaving 15 bases between the germline ends. The CDR3 nucleotides read TGTGCCAGCAGCCCCTCGCATGGCGGGGCTTTCTTT. It encodes CASSPSHGGAFF.

V is TRBV7-9 and J is TRBJ1-2; TRBD1 aligns across 8 bases. V gave up 5 bases and J gave up 5 bases; unmatched junction bases: 10. This CDR3 spans 15 amino acids. Germline V lookup: CDR1 SEHNR, CDR2 FQNEAQ (reference sequence). The CDR3 nucleotides read TGTGCCAGCAGCACTAGGACAGGGCCTGCTTATGGCTACACCTTC. Residues: CASSTRTGPAYGYTF.